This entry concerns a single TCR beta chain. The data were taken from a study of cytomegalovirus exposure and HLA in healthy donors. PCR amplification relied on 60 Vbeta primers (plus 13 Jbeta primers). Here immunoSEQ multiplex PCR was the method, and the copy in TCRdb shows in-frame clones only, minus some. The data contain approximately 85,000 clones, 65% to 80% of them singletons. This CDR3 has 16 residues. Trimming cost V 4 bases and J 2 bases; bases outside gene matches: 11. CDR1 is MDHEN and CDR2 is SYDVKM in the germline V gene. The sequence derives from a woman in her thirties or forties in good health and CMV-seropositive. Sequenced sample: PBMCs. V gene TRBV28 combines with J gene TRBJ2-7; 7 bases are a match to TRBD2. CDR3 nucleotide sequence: TGTGCCAGCAGTTACCTGCCTGGGAGGGGCCCCTACGAGCAGTACTTC. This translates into CASSYLPGRGPYEQYF.